This paragraph reports one TCR beta chain. The sample originates from a study of technical replicates of blood from a few donors. The CDR3 covers 17 residues. Trimming cost V 4 bases and J 5 bases; bases outside gene matches: 12. Germline V gene sequence: CDR1 SGHVS, CDR2 FNYEAQ. Method: immunoSEQ multiplex PCR; TCRdb's copy keeps in-frame clones and lacks some. Altogether about 88,000 clones are present, 85% to 95% being singletons, with the ten largest covering around 0.3%. Sequencing was performed on T cells isolated from PBMCs. This chain joins TRBV7-6 and TRBJ2-1; 9 nucleotides agree with TRBD1. The sequence was obtained from a human donor in good health. This chain's CDR3 is CASSSEGQGTWNNEQFF. CDR3 DNA: TGTGCCAGCAGCTCCGAGGGACAGGGAACCTGGAACAATGAGCAGTTCTTC.